The rows below give T cell receptor beta chains drawn from one sample of a study of T-cell memory formation after mild COVID-19. TCRdb redid the calling of the 5' RACE reads with MiXCR, one entry per CDR3 protein. This sample has about 440,000 distinct CDR3 sequences; roughly 20% occur once, and the top ten carry 7.5% to 9.5%. Sequenced sample: PBMCs or a T cell subset sorted from them (not recorded which). Receptor source: an adult woman who had mild COVID-19 (a few samples of this study predate the infection). Cell type and time point are not known. CDR3s include the opening cysteine and the closing phenylalanine or tryptophan. The D gene is left open where the match is weak. Clone size, where shown, is once, few, many, or a class for clones that have expanded.

v_gene: TRBV7-9
j_gene: TRBJ1-1
d_gene: NA
abundance: NA
CDR3nt: TGTGCCAGCAGCTCCAACGAGCCCCTGTTT
CDR3aa: CASSSNEPLF

v_gene: TRBV29-1
j_gene: TRBJ2-1
d_gene: NA
abundance: NA
CDR3nt: TGCAGCGTTGAAGAGCGACAGGAGGACAATGAGCAGTTCTTC
CDR3aa: CSVEERQEDNEQFF

v_gene: TRBV12-3/TRBV12-4
j_gene: TRBJ1-1
d_gene: NA
abundance: NA
CDR3nt: TGTGCCAGCAGTTCCCCCAAGGAAGCTTTCTTT
CDR3aa: CASSSPKEAFF

v_gene: TRBV5-6
j_gene: TRBJ2-3
d_gene: TRBD1
abundance: few
CDR3nt: TGTGCCAGCAGCTTGGACAGGGGGCGAAATACGCAGTATTTT
CDR3aa: CASSLDRGRNTQYF

v_gene: TRBV12-3/TRBV12-4
j_gene: TRBJ1-1
d_gene: NA
abundance: NA
CDR3nt: TGTGCCAGCAGAAGTCGAATGAACACTGAAGCTTTCTTT
CDR3aa: CASRSRMNTEAFF

v_gene: TRBV20-1
j_gene: TRBJ1-3
d_gene: TRBD1
abundance: NA
CDR3nt: TGCAGTGCTAGAGTCCAGGACAGGGGAGGAAACACCATATATTTT
CDR3aa: CSARVQDRGGNTIYF

v_gene: TRBV20-1
j_gene: TRBJ1-2
d_gene: TRBD1
abundance: NA
CDR3nt: TGCAGTGCGAGAACCCGACAGGGTGCAGTCCGGGGCTACACCTTC
CDR3aa: CSARTRQGAVRGYTF

v_gene: TRBV28
j_gene: TRBJ1-4
d_gene: TRBD1
abundance: NA
CDR3nt: TGTGCCTGTACCTCGGGACAGGGGGCTGGAAAACTGTTTTTT
CDR3aa: CACTSGQGAGKLFF

v_gene: TRBV20-1
j_gene: TRBJ2-7
d_gene: NA
abundance: NA
CDR3nt: TGCAGTGCTAGAGATCAAGCTACAGGACACTACGAGCAGTACTTC
CDR3aa: CSARDQATGHYEQYF

v_gene: TRBV5-1
j_gene: TRBJ1-2
d_gene: NA
abundance: few
CDR3nt: TGCGCCAGCAGCTTGTCGGGGCAGCATGGCTACACCTTC
CDR3aa: CASSLSGQHGYTF

v_gene: TRBV7-3
j_gene: TRBJ1-1
d_gene: NA
abundance: few
CDR3nt: TGTGCCAGCAGCTCAGAACCGGGACGTCACACTGAAGCTTTCTTT
CDR3aa: CASSSEPGRHTEAFF

v_gene: TRBV12-3/TRBV12-4
j_gene: TRBJ2-5
d_gene: NA
abundance: NA
CDR3nt: TGTGCCAGCAGTTTTCATTCGAAGGGGACCCAGTACTTC
CDR3aa: CASSFHSKGTQYF

v_gene: TRBV29-1
j_gene: TRBJ2-3
d_gene: TRBD1
abundance: NA
CDR3nt: TGCAGCGTTGTGACACAGGGGGCGGCAGATACGCAGTATTTT
CDR3aa: CSVVTQGAADTQYF

v_gene: TRBV18
j_gene: TRBJ1-2
d_gene: TRBD1
abundance: NA
CDR3nt: TGTGCCAGCTCACCACGCCTAACCGGGACAGGGAGGCCTGAACGTGGCTACACCTTC
CDR3aa: CASSPRLTGTGRPERGYTF

v_gene: TRBV20-1
j_gene: TRBJ2-3
d_gene: NA
abundance: NA
CDR3nt: TGCAGTGCTAGAACCGTAAAGCGGACCAGCACAGATACGCAGTATTTT
CDR3aa: CSARTVKRTSTDTQYF

v_gene: TRBV7-2
j_gene: TRBJ2-3
d_gene: NA
abundance: NA
CDR3nt: TGTGCCAGCAGCCCTGGGGGGGCCTCAGATACGCAGTATTTT
CDR3aa: CASSPGGASDTQYF

v_gene: TRBV6-5
j_gene: TRBJ2-7
d_gene: NA
abundance: NA
CDR3nt: TGTGCCAGCAGCCGCTCGTGGCTCGAGCAGTACTTC
CDR3aa: CASSRSWLEQYF

v_gene: TRBV24-1
j_gene: TRBJ2-3
d_gene: NA
abundance: NA
CDR3nt: TGTGCCACCAGTGACACCAGAGGAGGCACAGATACGCAGTATTTT
CDR3aa: CATSDTRGGTDTQYF

v_gene: TRBV20-1
j_gene: TRBJ1-4
d_gene: NA
abundance: NA
CDR3nt: TGCAGTGCTGCTAATGAAAAACTGTTTTTT
CDR3aa: CSAANEKLFF

v_gene: TRBV7-3
j_gene: TRBJ1-2
d_gene: TRBD1
abundance: few
CDR3nt: TGTGCCAGCAGCTTATTTCCGGACAGGGGGCGCGGAAACTATGGCTACACCTTC
CDR3aa: CASSLFPDRGRGNYGYTF

v_gene: TRBV12-3/TRBV12-4
j_gene: TRBJ2-7
d_gene: TRBD2
abundance: NA
CDR3nt: TGTGCCAGCAGTTTACACTCAGCGGGGCAACGCGCCGAGCAGTACTTC
CDR3aa: CASSLHSAGQRAEQYF

v_gene: TRBV20-1
j_gene: TRBJ1-5
d_gene: TRBD1
abundance: NA
CDR3nt: TGCAGTGCCCGACAGGGGGGCCAGCCCCAGCATTTT
CDR3aa: CSARQGGQPQHF

v_gene: TRBV12-3/TRBV12-4
j_gene: TRBJ1-4
d_gene: TRBD1
abundance: few
CDR3nt: TGTGCCAGCAGGGAAACAGGGGGCACTAATGAAAAACTGTTTTTT
CDR3aa: CASRETGGTNEKLFF

v_gene: TRBV7-3
j_gene: TRBJ1-1
d_gene: NA
abundance: few
CDR3nt: TGTGCCAGCAGGTTACAGGGCGTGAACACTGAAGCTTTCTTT
CDR3aa: CASRLQGVNTEAFF

v_gene: TRBV7-9
j_gene: TRBJ2-1
d_gene: NA
abundance: NA
CDR3nt: TGTGCCAGCCGACCCGGCGCAGTTTCATACAATGAGCAGTTCTTC
CDR3aa: CASRPGAVSYNEQFF

v_gene: TRBV2
j_gene: TRBJ1-4
d_gene: TRBD1
abundance: NA
CDR3nt: TGTGCCAGCATCTTCGTCAGGGGGACTAATGAAAAACTGTTTTTT
CDR3aa: CASIFVRGTNEKLFF

v_gene: TRBV14
j_gene: TRBJ1-4
d_gene: TRBD1
abundance: NA
CDR3nt: TGTGCCAGCAGCCCTACCCTGACAGGGGGGCATGAAAAACTGTTTTTT
CDR3aa: CASSPTLTGGHEKLFF

v_gene: TRBV5-1
j_gene: TRBJ2-1
d_gene: TRBD1
abundance: NA
CDR3nt: TGCGCCAGCAGCCGCGACAGGGTGATTATCAATGAGCAGTTCTTC
CDR3aa: CASSRDRVIINEQFF

v_gene: TRBV2
j_gene: TRBJ2-1
d_gene: NA
abundance: NA
CDR3nt: TGTGCCAGCAGCACGAACAGGGCCCCTGAGCAGTTCTTC
CDR3aa: CASSTNRAPEQFF

v_gene: TRBV7-9
j_gene: TRBJ2-7
d_gene: TRBD2
abundance: few
CDR3nt: TGTGCCAGCAGCTTAGGCCAGCGGGGGGCAATTTCTTACGAGCAGTACTTC
CDR3aa: CASSLGQRGAISYEQYF

v_gene: TRBV7-7
j_gene: TRBJ2-5
d_gene: NA
abundance: few
CDR3nt: TGTGCCAGCAGCTTAGGGGGGCTTGAGACCCAGTACTTC
CDR3aa: CASSLGGLETQYF

v_gene: TRBV7-9
j_gene: TRBJ1-4
d_gene: NA
abundance: few
CDR3nt: TGTGCCAGCAGCTTAGACGATAATGAAAAACTGTTTTTT
CDR3aa: CASSLDDNEKLFF

v_gene: TRBV20-1
j_gene: TRBJ1-1
d_gene: NA
abundance: few
CDR3nt: TGCAGTGCTACCCCAGACATGAACACTGAAGCTTTCTTT
CDR3aa: CSATPDMNTEAFF

v_gene: TRBV2
j_gene: TRBJ1-5
d_gene: TRBD1
abundance: NA
CDR3nt: TGTGCCAGCAGTGCGGACAGGGGGCTCTATAGCAATCAGCCCCAGCATTTT
CDR3aa: CASSADRGLYSNQPQHF

v_gene: TRBV20-1
j_gene: TRBJ2-1
d_gene: NA
abundance: NA
CDR3nt: TGCAGTGCTAGGGGCCCCCCCTCCGAGGCTAGCCTGAATGAGCAGTTCTTC
CDR3aa: CSARGPPSEASLNEQFF

v_gene: TRBV20-1
j_gene: TRBJ2-1
d_gene: TRBD1
abundance: NA
CDR3nt: TGCAGTGCCGCCGGGACAGGGTCCTACAATGAGCAGTTCTTC
CDR3aa: CSAAGTGSYNEQFF

v_gene: TRBV27
j_gene: TRBJ1-1
d_gene: TRBD1
abundance: NA
CDR3nt: TGTGCCAGCATGACAGGGGTCGACACTGAAGCTTTCTTT
CDR3aa: CASMTGVDTEAFF

v_gene: TRBV9
j_gene: TRBJ2-1
d_gene: TRBD2
abundance: NA
CDR3nt: TGTGCCAGCAGCGAACCTAGCGGGGATAACAATGAGCAGTTCTTC
CDR3aa: CASSEPSGDNNEQFF

v_gene: TRBV5-1
j_gene: TRBJ1-6
d_gene: NA
abundance: many
CDR3nt: TGCGCCAGCAGCCGGGACATCAGGAATTCACCCCTCCACTTT
CDR3aa: CASSRDIRNSPLHF

v_gene: TRBV5-1
j_gene: TRBJ2-2
d_gene: NA
abundance: NA
CDR3nt: TGCGCCAGCAGCTCGAATACAGGTTCCGGGGAGCTGTTTTTT
CDR3aa: CASSSNTGSGELFF